A single sample is the source of the 14 T cell receptor beta chains below, sequenced in a study of somatic mutations in cytotoxic T cells in rheumatoid arthritis. Only in-frame clones appear in the TCRdb table, and some are missing; sequencing was by immunoSEQ multiplex PCR. The repertoire has roughly 30,000 clones, 82% of them found once; the top ten carry 7.5% to 9.5%. Sample: CD8+ T cells sorted from blood. All receptors come from an adult with rheumatoid arthritis.

The chain combines TRBV27 with TRBJ2-7, with 7 bases fitting TRBD1. V lost 3 bases and J lost 1; bases outside the gene matches: 6. The V gene's germline CDR1 is MNHEY and CDR2 SMNVEV (reference sequence). CDR3 length: 15 residues. This CDR3 is CASSFRQGESYEQYF. In DNA form, the CDR3 reads TGTGCCAGCAGTTTTAGGCAGGGGGAATCCTACGAGCAGTACTTC.

The chain recombines TRBV7-6 with TRBJ1-3; perhaps TRBD1 as D (5 bases). V lost 5 bases to trimming and J lost 0 bases, with 14 bases between them. The CDR3 has 16 amino acids. CDR1 SGHVS and CDR2 FNYEAQ come from the germline V gene. The CDR3 sequence is CASSPGPGYSGNTIYF. The CDR3 DNA is TGTGCCAGCAGCCCTGGACCAGGGTACTCTGGAAACACCATATATTTT. The full variable domain, with the rest looked up from reference TRBV7-6 and TRBJ1-3, is GAGVSQSPRYKVTKRGQDVALRCDPISGHVSLYWYRQALGQGPEFLTYFNYEAQQDKSGLPNDRFSAERPEGSISTLTIQRTEQRDSAMYRCASSPGPGYSGNTIYFGEGSWLTVV.

The CDR3 region has the DNA TGTGCCATCAGTGTTCGGACAGAAATGAACACTGAAGCTTTCTTT. It encodes CAISVRTEMNTEAFF. The genes are TRBV10-3 and TRBJ1-1; tentatively, D is TRBD1 (6 bases). In germline, CDR1 is ENHRY, CDR2 SYGVKD. CDR3 size: 15 residues. The V end lost 4 bases, the J end lost 0 bases, and 12 bases lay between the germline ends.

The rearrangement uses TRBV29-1 and TRBJ2-7; 8 positions match TRBD1. This CDR3 comprises 14 residues. The junction had 9 bases not matched to a gene; V was cut back by 7 bases and J by 1 base. Per germline, CDR1 SQVTM and CDR2 ANQGSEA. CDR3 in DNA: TGCAGCGCCGGAGGCGGACAGGGATCCTACGAGCAGTACTTC. Translation gives CSAGGGQGSYEQYF.

The chain uses TRBV5-1 and TRBJ2-2, with 8 bases aligning to TRBD2. Per the germline V gene, CDR1 is SGHRS and CDR2 is YFSETQ. Trimming cost V 0 bases and J 5 bases; bases outside gene matches: 3. The CDR3 is 15 residues long. The chain's CDR3 is CASSLVAGGTGELFF. As DNA, the CDR3 is TGCGCCAGCAGCTTGGTTGCGGGAGGAACCGGGGAGCTGTTTTTT.

The chain joins TRBV5-1 to TRBJ1-2, with a possible D match to TRBD1 (6 bases). The germline V gene encodes CDR1 SGHRS and CDR2 YFSETQ. The length of the CDR3 is 15 residues. The V end was cut by 4 bases, the J end by 3 bases, with 16 bases between. In DNA, the CDR3 is TGCGCCAGCAGCCCCCTCAGGGGCAAGGACTATGGCTACACCTTC. Translating gives CASSPLRGKDYGYTF. Filled out from reference TRBV5-1 and TRBJ1-2, the complete variable domain reads KAGVTQTPRYLIKTRGQQVTLSCSPISGHRSVSWYQQTPGQGLQFLFEYFSETQRNKGNFPGRFSGRQFSNSRSEMNVSTLELGDSALYLCASSPLRGKDYGYTFGSGTRLTVV.

The chain carries TRBV5-1 and TRBJ2-5; TRBD2 is a possible D gene (6 bases). Looked up from germline, CDR1 is SGHRS and CDR2 is YFSETQ. This CDR3 is built from 15 residues. Trimming took off 4 bases at V and 5 bases at J, with 18 bases between the two ends. The CDR3: CASSQAAGFRETQYF. CDR3 nucleotides: TGCGCCAGCAGCCAGGCGGCGGGGTTTAGGGAGACCCAGTACTTC.

This clone appeared once. The V gene is TRBV29-1, the J gene TRBJ2-1; D might be TRBD1 or TRBD2, each matching 5 bases. The CDR3 extends over 14 amino acids. The germline V gene has CDR1 SQVTM and CDR2 ANQGSEA. Trimming removed 7 bases from V and 0 bases from J, with 13 bases in between. CDR3 sequence reads: CSGFAGSSYNEQFF. The CDR3 DNA reads TGCAGCGGGTTCGCAGGGAGCTCCTACAATGAGCAGTTCTTC.

The V gene is TRBV7-9, the J gene TRBJ1-2, with a tentative D call TRBD1 (6 bases). The CDR3 runs 13 residues. Trimming stripped 3 bases from V and 4 bases from J, with 9 bases between. In germline, CDR1 is SEHNR, CDR2 FQNEAQ (reference sequence). The CDR3 DNA reads as TGTGCCAGCAGCTTTCAAGGGGGCTATGGCTACACCTTC. This sequence encodes CASSFQGGYGYTF.

V is TRBV2 and J is TRBJ2-5; TRBD1 matches 7 bases. Germline CDR1 reads SNHLY; CDR2 reads FYNNEI. J was trimmed by 4 bases and V by 5 bases; bases with no gene match: 10. The length of the CDR3 is 15 residues. The CDR3, as DNA: TGTGCCAGCAGTTCCGACAGGGTGGGAGTAGAGACCCAGTACTTC. Its protein product is CASSSDRVGVETQYF.

This chain links TRBV5-1 with TRBJ1-2; a weak D match, TRBD1 (6 bases). The CDR3 contains 14 residues. V lost 4 bases and J 0 bases, leaving 10 bases between the germline ends. The germline gives CDR1 SGHRS, CDR2 YFSETQ. DNA for the CDR3: TGCGCCAGCAGCCCACAGGGATCTAACTATGGCTACACCTTC. It encodes CASSPQGSNYGYTF.

The genes are TRBV7-8 and TRBJ2-3; D gene unclear. The CDR3 spans 14 residues. Per germline, CDR1 SGHVS and CDR2 FQNEAQ. The germline V and J ends were trimmed by 5 bases and 1 base, with 10 bases remaining between them. CDR3 in amino acids: CASSPGLGTDTQYF. The CDR3 DNA sequence: TGTGCCAGCAGCCCCGGGCTTGGCACAGATACGCAGTATTTT.

The rearrangement links TRBV5-1 to TRBJ2-1; D is possibly TRBD2 (6 bases). The V end lost 4 bases, the J end lost 4 bases, and 15 bases lay between the germline ends. This CDR3 contains 15 residues. The germline V gene encodes CDR1 SGHRS and CDR2 YFSETQ. CDR3 bases: TGCGCCAGCAGCACCTCCGGGACTCTTTACAATGAGCAGTTCTTC. Translation gives CASSTSGTLYNEQFF.

In its sample, this clone was seen a few times. The chain joins TRBV19 to TRBJ1-6, with unresolved D. Per germline, CDR1 LNHDA and CDR2 SQIVND (reference sequence). The V and J ends lost 6 bases and 2 bases respectively, with 8 bases between them. The CDR3 extends over 14 amino acids. CDR3 bases: TGTGCCAGTAGCCCTAGCGCCTATAATTCACCCCTCCACTTT. It specifies CASSPSAYNSPLHF.